One and the same sample provided the 3 T cell receptor gamma chains below, sequenced in a study of gamma-delta chains in newborns, infants, children. TCRdb re-called clones from the reads using CATT. The sample yields about 2,500 gamma-chain clones, roughly 28% seen once. Sequenced: blood. Receptors were obtained from a child who was a newborn, infant or young child, either healthy, febrile or measles-vaccinated (not recorded which).

The table lists this clone with a few counts. TCRdb attributes to this sequence the protein of a much larger clone, which differs from the DNA translation at residue 8; a read error is likely, and the protein displayed is translated from the DNA. Other nucleotide sequences from this sample produce the same CDR3. CDR3 sequence reads: CALWEVLKLGKKIKVF. The CDR3, as DNA: TGTGCCTTGTGGGAGGTGCTGAAGTTGGGCAAAAAAATCAAGGTATTT. The chain uses TRGV9 and TRGJP. The germline V gene has CDR1 GITISATS and CDR2 ISYDGTV (reference sequence). V shed 0 bases, J shed 8 bases, and the junction held 4 bases outside the gene matches. This CDR3 spans 16 amino acids.

With respect to this clone: Distinct nucleotide sequences in the sample also encode this CDR3. The gene calls are TRGV9 and TRGJ1 or TRGJ2. The germline V gene has CDR1 GITISATS and CDR2 ISYDGTV (reference sequence). V dropped 1 base and J dropped 1; count of bases not matched to a gene: 1. This CDR3 spans 13 amino acids. The CDR3 region is CALWEVNYYKKLF. DNA of the CDR3: TGTGCCTTGTGGGAGGTCAATTATTATAAGAAACTCTTT.

About this clone itself: A much larger clonotype is one base distant, so this may be a read error. The same CDR3 can be traced to other DNA sequences in this sample. The CDR3 region has the DNA TGTGCCTTGTGGGAGGTGCGACAAGAGTTGGGCAAAAAAATCAAGGTATTT. This encodes CALWEVRQELGKKIKVF. The chain links TRGV9 to TRGJP. J gave up 4 bases and V 0 bases, and 3 bases lay outside the gene matches. The CDR3 consists of 17 residues. In germline, CDR1 is GITISATS, CDR2 ISYDGTV (reference sequence).